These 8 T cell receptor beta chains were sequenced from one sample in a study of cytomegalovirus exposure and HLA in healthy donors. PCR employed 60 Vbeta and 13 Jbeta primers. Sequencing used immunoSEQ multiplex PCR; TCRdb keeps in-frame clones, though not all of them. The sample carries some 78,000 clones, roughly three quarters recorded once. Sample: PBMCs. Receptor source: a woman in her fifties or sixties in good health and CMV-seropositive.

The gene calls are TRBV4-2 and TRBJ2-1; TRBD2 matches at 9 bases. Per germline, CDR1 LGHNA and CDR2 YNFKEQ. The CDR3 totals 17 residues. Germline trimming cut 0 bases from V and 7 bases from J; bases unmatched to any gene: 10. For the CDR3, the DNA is TGTGCCAGCAGCCAAGATCAGGGGCTAGCGGGGCCAAATGAGCAGTTCTTC. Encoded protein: CASSQDQGLAGPNEQFF.

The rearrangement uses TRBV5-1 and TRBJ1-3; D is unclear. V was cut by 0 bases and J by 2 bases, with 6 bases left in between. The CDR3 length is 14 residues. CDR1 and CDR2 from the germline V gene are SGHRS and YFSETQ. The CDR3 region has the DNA TGCGCCAGCAGCTTGGCACAGCCTGGAAACACCATATATTTT. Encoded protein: CASSLAQPGNTIYF.

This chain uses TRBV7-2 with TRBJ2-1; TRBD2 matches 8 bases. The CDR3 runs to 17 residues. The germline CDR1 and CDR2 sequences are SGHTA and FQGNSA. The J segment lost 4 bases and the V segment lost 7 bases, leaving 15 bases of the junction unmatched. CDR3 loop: CASTPLELAGGYNEQFF. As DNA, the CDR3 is TGTGCCAGCACCCCGCTGGAGTTGGCGGGGGGATACAATGAGCAGTTCTTC.

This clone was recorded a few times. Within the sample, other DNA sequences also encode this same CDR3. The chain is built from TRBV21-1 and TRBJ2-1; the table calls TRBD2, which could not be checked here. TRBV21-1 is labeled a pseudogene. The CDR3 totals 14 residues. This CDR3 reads CASRSSGRAEKQFF. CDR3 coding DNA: TGTGCCAGCCGATCTAGCGGGAGGGCCGAGAAGCAGTTCTTC.

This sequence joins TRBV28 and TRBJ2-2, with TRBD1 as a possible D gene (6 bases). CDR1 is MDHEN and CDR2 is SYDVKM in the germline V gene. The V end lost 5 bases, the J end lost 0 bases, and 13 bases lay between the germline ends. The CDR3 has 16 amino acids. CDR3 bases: TGTGCCAGCAGTCCCATAGGACAGTCGAACACCGGGGAGCTGTTTTTT. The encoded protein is CASSPIGQSNTGELFF. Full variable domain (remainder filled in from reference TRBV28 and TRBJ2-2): DVKVTQSSRYLVKRTGEKVFLECVQDMDHENMFWYRQDPGLGLRLIYFSYDVKMKEKGDIPEGYSVSREKKERFSLILESASTNQTSMYLCASSPIGQSNTGELFFGEGSRLTVL.

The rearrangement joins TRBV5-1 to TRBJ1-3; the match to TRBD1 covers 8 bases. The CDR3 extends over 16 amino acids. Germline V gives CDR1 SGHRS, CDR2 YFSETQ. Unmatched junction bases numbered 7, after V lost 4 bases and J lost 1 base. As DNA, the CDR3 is TGCGCCAGCAGCACGCTGGACAGGGTATCTGGAAACACCATATATTTT. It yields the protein CASSTLDRVSGNTIYF.

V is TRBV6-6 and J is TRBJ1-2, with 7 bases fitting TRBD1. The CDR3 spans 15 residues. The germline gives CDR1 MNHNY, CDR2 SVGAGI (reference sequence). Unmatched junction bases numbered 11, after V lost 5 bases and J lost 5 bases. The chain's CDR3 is CASSQGGAREYGYTF. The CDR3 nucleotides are TGTGCCAGCAGTCAAGGGGGCGCGAGAGAATATGGCTACACCTTC.

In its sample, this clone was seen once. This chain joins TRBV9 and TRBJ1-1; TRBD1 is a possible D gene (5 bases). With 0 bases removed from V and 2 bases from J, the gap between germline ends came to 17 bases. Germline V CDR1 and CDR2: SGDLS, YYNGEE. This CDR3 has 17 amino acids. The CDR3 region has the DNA TGTGCCAGCAGCGTAGTTTTCCAGGGATTATCCAACACTGAAGCTTTCTTT. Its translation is CASSVVFQGLSNTEAFF.